The 10 T cell receptor beta chains below all came from one sample that was sequenced in a study of naive and memory T cell subsets. Both TRBC1 and TRBC2 were covered by a beta constant-region primer of two equimolar oligonucleotides. A single record per CDR3 protein comes from TCRdb applying MiXCR to the UMI-ligation and nested PCR reads. The sample consists of around 27,000 distinct CDR3 sequences, around 10% of them appearing once. The sample comprised effector memory CD4+ T cells from blood. Stated subset: effector memory, CD45RA- CD27-. Receptors were obtained from a human donor in good health.

This clonotype occurred a few times. The chain has TRBV18 and TRBJ1-1; unclear D gene. Trimming took off 1 base at V and 2 bases at J, with 8 bases between the two ends. CDR1 is KGHSH, CDR2 LQKENI, per germline. The CDR3 contains 14 residues. CDR3 nucleotides: TGTGCCAGCTCACCACAGTACGAAAACACTGAAGCTTTCTTT. Protein: CASSPQYENTEAFF.

Only a few counts were recorded for this clonotype. This rearrangement joins TRBV18 to TRBJ2-3; TRBD1 aligns across 8 bases. The CDR3 covers 15 residues. Germline V CDR1 and CDR2: KGHSH, LQKENI. The trim removed 6 bases at V and 0 bases at J, leaving 5 bases unmatched. CDR3 amino acids: CASSPGTGSTDTQYF. DNA of the CDR3: TGTGCCAGCTCCCCCGGGACAGGAAGCACAGATACGCAGTATTTT.

This clonotype was observed at least ten times. The chain links TRBV5-1 to TRBJ2-3; D unresolved. CDR1 SGHRS and CDR2 YFSETQ come from the germline V gene. CDR3 length: 15 residues. Trimming left V 0 bases short and J 0 bases short, with 8 bases between. CDR3 bases: TGCGCCAGCAGCTTGGAAGGCGGAAGCACAGATACGCAGTATTTT. Its translation: CASSLEGGSTDTQYF.

V is TRBV6-2 or TRBV6-3 and J is TRBJ2-7, with D perhaps being TRBD1 or TRBD2 (5 bases each). Germline lookup yields CDR1 MNHEY and CDR2 SVGEGT. This CDR3 spans 12 amino acids. The V end lost 2 bases, the J end lost 11 bases, and 13 bases lay between the germline ends. The CDR3 reads CASSYGDGSKYF. The DNA for the CDR3 is TGTGCCAGCAGTTACGGGGACGGTTCGAAGTACTTC.

In this sample, this clonotype is medium-sized (0.01 to 0.1%). The V gene is TRBV2, the J gene TRBJ2-7, with D possibly TRBD2 on 7 matching bases. The CDR3 covers 13 residues. The ends were cut back, 7 bases at V and 2 bases at J, with 12 bases in the middle. Germline assignment: CDR1 SNHLY and CDR2 FYNNEI. In DNA, the CDR3 is TGTGCCAGCACGGGGGGACAAACCTACGAGCAGTACTTC. Its translation: CASTGGQTYEQYF.

This clonotype occurred a few times. V and J are TRBV29-1 and TRBJ1-3; a weak D match, TRBD1 (6 bases). From germline, CDR1 is SQVTM and CDR2 ANQGSEA. The V end was cut by 4 bases, the J end by 5 bases, with 15 bases between. The CDR3 covers 14 residues. The chain's CDR3 is CSVVSGGLRNTIYF. CDR3 coding DNA: TGCAGCGTTGTGAGCGGGGGGCTCAGAAACACCATATATTTT.

This clonotype came up a few times. V usage is TRBV3-1 and J usage is TRBJ1-1; 8 nucleotides line up with TRBD1. Looked up from germline, CDR1 is LGHDT and CDR2 is YNNKEL (reference sequence). Trimming removed 3 bases from V and 10 bases from J; junction bases left unmatched: 4. This CDR3 contains 12 residues. The DNA for the CDR3 is TGTGCCAGCAGCCAGACGACAGGGGCAGCTTTCTTT. Protein product: CASSQTTGAAFF.

This clonotype has just a few counts. The chain couples TRBV7-2 to TRBJ2-1; the D is unclear. V was trimmed by 1 base and J by 5 bases, leaving 15 bases between them. Germline V gene data show CDR1 as SGHTA and CDR2 as FQGNSA. The CDR3 is 16 residues long. The CDR3 here is CASSLEFLRLHNEQFF. CDR3 DNA sequence: TGTGCCAGCAGCTTAGAGTTTTTGCGATTGCACAATGAGCAGTTCTTC.

This clonotype appeared a few times. This chain uses TRBV20-1 with TRBJ1-6; TRBD1 aligns across 10 bases. Germline V gene data show CDR1 as DFQATT and CDR2 as SNEGSKA (reference sequence). The junction had 7 bases not matched to a gene; V was cut back by 5 bases and J by 6 bases. The CDR3 loop spans 15 amino acids. This chain's CDR3 is CSAPRQGAPNSPLHF. The CDR3 bases are TGCAGTGCTCCTAGACAGGGGGCGCCTAATTCACCCCTCCACTTT.

Here the CDR3 DNA reads TGTGCCAGCAGCGTAGACTTCGCCGGGGAGCTGTTTTTT. This encodes CASSVDFAGELFF. This chain joins TRBV9 and TRBJ2-2, with D unclear. Germline CDR1 is SGDLS and CDR2 is YYNGEE. V lost 0 bases and J lost 6, with 6 bases in between. The CDR3 sequence is 13 residues long.